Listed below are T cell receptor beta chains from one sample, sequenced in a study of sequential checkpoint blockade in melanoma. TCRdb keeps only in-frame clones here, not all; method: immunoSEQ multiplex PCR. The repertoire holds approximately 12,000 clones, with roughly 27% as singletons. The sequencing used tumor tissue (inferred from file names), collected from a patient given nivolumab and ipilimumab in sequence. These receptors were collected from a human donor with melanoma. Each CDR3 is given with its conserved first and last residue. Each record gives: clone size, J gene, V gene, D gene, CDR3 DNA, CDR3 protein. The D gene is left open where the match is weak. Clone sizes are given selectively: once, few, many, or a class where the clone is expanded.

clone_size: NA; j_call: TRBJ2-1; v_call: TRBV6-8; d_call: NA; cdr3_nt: TGTGCCAGCTGGAGCTCCTACAATGAGCAGTTCTTC; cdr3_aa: CASWSSYNEQFF
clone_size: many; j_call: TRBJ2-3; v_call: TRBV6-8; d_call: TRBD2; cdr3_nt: TGTGCCAGCAGTGGTTTAGCGGGGTGGTCCCGCACAGATACGCAGTATTTT; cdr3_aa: CASSGLAGWSRTDTQYF
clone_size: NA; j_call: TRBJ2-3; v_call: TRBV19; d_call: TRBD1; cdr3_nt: TGTGCCAGTAGTATAAGGACAGGGTACACAGATACGCAGTATTTT; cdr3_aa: CASSIRTGYTDTQYF
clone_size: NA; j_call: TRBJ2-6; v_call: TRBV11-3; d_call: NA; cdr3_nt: TGTGCCAGCAGCTCCGAGGGCAGCAGAGTCTCTGGGGCCAACGTCCTGACTTTC; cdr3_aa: CASSSEGSRVSGANVLTF
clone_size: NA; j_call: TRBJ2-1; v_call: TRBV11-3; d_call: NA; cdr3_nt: TGTGCCAGCAGCTTAGTAGGTCCGGGACTTTACAATGAGCAGTTCTTC; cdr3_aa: CASSLVGPGLYNEQFF
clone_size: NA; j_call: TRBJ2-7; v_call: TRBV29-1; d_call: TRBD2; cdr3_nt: TGCAGCGTTGACGGTGTGGCTAGCGGAGATTACGAGCAGTACTTC; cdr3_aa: CSVDGVASGDYEQYF
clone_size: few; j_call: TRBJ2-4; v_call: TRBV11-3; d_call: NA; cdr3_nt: TGTGCCAGCAGCTTAGGTCGGTCGGTGGGCGGCAAAAACATTCAGTACTTC; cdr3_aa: CASSLGRSVGGKNIQYF
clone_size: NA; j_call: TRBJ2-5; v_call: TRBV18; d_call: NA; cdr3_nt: TGTGCCAGCTCACCAAGGGCGGAGACCCAGTACTTC; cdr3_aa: CASSPRAETQYF
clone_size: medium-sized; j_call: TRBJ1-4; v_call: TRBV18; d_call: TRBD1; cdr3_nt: TGTGCCAGCCGACAGGGGAGGGCTAATGAAAAACTGTTTTTT; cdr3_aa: CASRQGRANEKLFF
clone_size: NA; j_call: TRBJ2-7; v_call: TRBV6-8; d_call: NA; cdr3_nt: TGTGCCAGCAGTTATGGCCAGGGAGTCTACGAGCAGTACTTC; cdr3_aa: CASSYGQGVYEQYF
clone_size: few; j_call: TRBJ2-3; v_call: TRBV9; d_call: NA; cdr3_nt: TGTGCCAGCAGCGTAGACAGCTACACAGATACGCAGTATTTT; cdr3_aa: CASSVDSYTDTQYF
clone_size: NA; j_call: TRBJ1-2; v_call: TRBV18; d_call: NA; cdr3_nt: TGTGCCAGCTCACCAAGGGCAGTGAGGCACTATGGCTACACCTTC; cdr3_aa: CASSPRAVRHYGYTF
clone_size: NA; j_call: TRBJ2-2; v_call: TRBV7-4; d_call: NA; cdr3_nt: TGTGCCAGCAGCTTAACGTTGGTCTCTAACACCGGGGAGCTGTTTTTT; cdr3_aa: CASSLTLVSNTGELFF
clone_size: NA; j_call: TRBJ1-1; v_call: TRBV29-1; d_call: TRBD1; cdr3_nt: TGCAGCATATCCGGGACAGCCACTGAAGCTTTCTTT; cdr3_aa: CSISGTATEAFF
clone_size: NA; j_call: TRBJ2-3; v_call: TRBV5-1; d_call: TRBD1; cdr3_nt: TGCGCCAGCAGCTCAGGGGGCGCGAGCACAGATACGCAGTATTTT; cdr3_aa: CASSSGGASTDTQYF
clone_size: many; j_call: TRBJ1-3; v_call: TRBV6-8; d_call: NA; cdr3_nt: TGTGCCAGCAGTAAAGGGACCGGGAAAGGAAACACCATATATTTT; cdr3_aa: CASSKGTGKGNTIYF
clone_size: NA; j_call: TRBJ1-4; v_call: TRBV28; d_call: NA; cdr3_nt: TGTGCCAGCAGGGGATGGACGGGACTGACCTACCCAACTAATGAAAAACTGTTTTTT; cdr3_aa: CASRGWTGLTYPTNEKLFF
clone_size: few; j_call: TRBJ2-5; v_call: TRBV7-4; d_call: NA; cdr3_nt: TGTGCCAGCAGCCAAGAAGGCAGTGGGACCCAGTACTTC; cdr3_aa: CASSQEGSGTQYF
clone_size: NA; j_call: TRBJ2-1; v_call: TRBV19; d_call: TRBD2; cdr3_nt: TGTGCCAGTAGAGCGGTAGCGGGAGGGCCCTCGCCAGGAGAGCAGTTCTTC; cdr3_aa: CASRAVAGGPSPGEQFF
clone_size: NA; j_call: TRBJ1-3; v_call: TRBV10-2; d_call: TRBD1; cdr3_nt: TGCGCCAGCAGTGGAGTCAGGGGGCCTCGGAACACCATATATTTT; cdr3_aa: CASSGVRGPRNTIYF
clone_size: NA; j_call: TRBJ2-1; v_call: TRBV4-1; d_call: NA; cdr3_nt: TGCGCCAGCAGCCACGGGACTGGATTTGGCAATGAGCAGTTCTTC; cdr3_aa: CASSHGTGFGNEQFF
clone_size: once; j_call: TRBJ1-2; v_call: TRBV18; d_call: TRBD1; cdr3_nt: TGTGCCAGCTCCCCCGACAGGGGATATGGCTACACCTTC; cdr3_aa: CASSPDRGYGYTF
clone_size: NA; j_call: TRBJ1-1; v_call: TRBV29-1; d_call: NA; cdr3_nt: TGCAGCGTTGGCCGGGCAGGGCGGAACACTGAAGCTTTCTTT; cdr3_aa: CSVGRAGRNTEAFF
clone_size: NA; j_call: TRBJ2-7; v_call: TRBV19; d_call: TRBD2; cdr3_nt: TGTGCCAGTAGTCCGGGACTAGCGGGAGGGGGAACCTACGAGCAGTACTTC; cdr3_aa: CASSPGLAGGGTYEQYF
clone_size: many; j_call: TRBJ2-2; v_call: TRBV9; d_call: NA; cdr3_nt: TGTGCCAGCAGCCCCCCAGGGGTCGGGGAGCTGTTTTTT; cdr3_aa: CASSPPGVGELFF
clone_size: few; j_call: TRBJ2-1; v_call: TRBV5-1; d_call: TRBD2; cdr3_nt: TGCGCCAGCAGCTTGTCAGTAGGGCGGATTAGCGGGAGCGATGAGCAGTTCTTC; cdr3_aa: CASSLSVGRISGSDEQFF
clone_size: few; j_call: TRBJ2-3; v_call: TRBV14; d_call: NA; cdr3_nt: TGTGCCAGCAGCCAATTGTCTTCAGCAGATACGCAGTATTTT; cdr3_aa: CASSQLSSADTQYF
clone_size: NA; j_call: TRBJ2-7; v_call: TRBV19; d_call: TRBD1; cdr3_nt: TGTGCCAGTAGGACAGGGTCCAGCCCCTACGAGCAGTACTTC; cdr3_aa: CASRTGSSPYEQYF
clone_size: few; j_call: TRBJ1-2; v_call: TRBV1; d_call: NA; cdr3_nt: TGCGCCAGCAGCCCCCGCATTTCCTATGGCTACACCTTC; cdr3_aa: CASSPRISYGYTF
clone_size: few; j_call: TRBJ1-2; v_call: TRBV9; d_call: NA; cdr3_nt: TGTGCCAGCAGCGCCGGGACGTACTATGGCTACACCTTC; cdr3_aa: CASSAGTYYGYTF
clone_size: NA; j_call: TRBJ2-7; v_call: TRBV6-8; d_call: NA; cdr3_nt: TGTGCCAGCAGTTACTCCGGCAGCTCCTACGAGCAGTACTTC; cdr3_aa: CASSYSGSSYEQYF
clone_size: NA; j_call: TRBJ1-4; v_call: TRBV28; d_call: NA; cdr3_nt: TGTGCCAGCAGGGGCAGGGCGAGAGGTATAGAAAAACTGTTTTTT; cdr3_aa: CASRGRARGIEKLFF
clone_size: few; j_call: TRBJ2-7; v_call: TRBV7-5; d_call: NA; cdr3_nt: TGTGCCAGCAGCGGAACGACGGGCTCCAGGTACGAGCAGTACTTC; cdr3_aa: CASSGTTGSRYEQYF
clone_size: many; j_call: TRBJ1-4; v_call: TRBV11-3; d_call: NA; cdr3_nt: TGTGCCAGCAGCTTTACTTGGGGGGGGCGAGTCGAAAAACTGTTTTTT; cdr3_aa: CASSFTWGGRVEKLFF
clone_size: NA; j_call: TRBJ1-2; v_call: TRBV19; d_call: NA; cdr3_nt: TGTGCCAGTAGTTCATCAGGGGAAGAGGCGGCGAGAGGCTATGGCTACACCTTC; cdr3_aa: CASSSSGEEAARGYGYTF
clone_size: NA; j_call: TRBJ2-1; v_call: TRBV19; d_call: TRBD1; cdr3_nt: TGTGCCAGTAGCCGGGACAGGGGTTTTAACAATGAGCAGTTCTTC; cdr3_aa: CASSRDRGFNNEQFF
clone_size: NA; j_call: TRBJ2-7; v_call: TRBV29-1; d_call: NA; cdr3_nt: TGCAGCGTTGAAGACGGAGAGAGCTCCTACGAGCAGTACTTC; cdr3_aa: CSVEDGESSYEQYF
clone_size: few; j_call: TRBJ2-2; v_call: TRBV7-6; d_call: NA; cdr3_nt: TGTGCCAGCAGCTCCAACACGGACTGGGGGACCGGGGAGCTGTTTTTT; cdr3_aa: CASSSNTDWGTGELFF
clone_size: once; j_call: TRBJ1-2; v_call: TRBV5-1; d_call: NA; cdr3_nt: TGCGCCAGCAGCTTGGGTGTTGGCGGGGAGAACTATGGCTACACCTTC; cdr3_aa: CASSLGVGGENYGYTF
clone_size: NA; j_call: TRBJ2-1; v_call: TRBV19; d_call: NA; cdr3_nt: TGTGCCAGTAGTATCCTTACCGGGACTCACAATGAGCAGTTCTTC; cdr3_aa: CASSILTGTHNEQFF
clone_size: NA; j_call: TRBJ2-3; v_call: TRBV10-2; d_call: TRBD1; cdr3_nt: TGCGCCAGCAGAGACAGGGCCGGCACAGATACGCAGTATTTT; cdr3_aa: CASRDRAGTDTQYF
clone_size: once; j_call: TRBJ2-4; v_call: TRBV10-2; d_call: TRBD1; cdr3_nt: TGCGCCAGCCTGACAGGGGCCAAAAACATTCAGTACTTC; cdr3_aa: CASLTGAKNIQYF
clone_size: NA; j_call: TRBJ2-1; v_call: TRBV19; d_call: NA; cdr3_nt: TGTGCCAGTAGTATAGCTGAGCTTAGCTCCTACAATGAGCAGTTCTTC; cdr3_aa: CASSIAELSSYNEQFF